This TCR beta chain was recorded in a study of regulatory T cells in long-lasting Graves disease. The sample's time point: newly diagnosed GD, antithyroid drugs for less than 3 months. PBMC-extracted RNA yielded the TCR library. There are many counts of this clonotype. Investigators prepared the TCR beta libraries by applying iRepertoire HTBI primers and Arm-PCR of CDR3 regions. TCRdb fed the multiplex PCR reads into MiXCR, producing one record per CDR3 protein. The repertoire holds about 540,000 distinct CDR3 sequences, with roughly 13% as singletons. The V and J ends lost 4 bases and 6 bases respectively, with 10 bases between them. The length of the CDR3 is 12 residues. The germline CDR1 and CDR2 sequences are SQVTM and ANQGSEA. These data also featured in a second study, about T cells in Graves' hyperthyroidism and ophthalmopathy. From that paper: Uncontrolled infection, other autoimmune disease, pregnancy or lactation excluded patients. Diagnoses were established using clinical symptoms, serum thyroxine and TRAb, thyroid ultrasound and orbital computed tomography. Most thyroid-expanded clonotypes above 0.001 were also found in blood.

The chain employs TRBV29-1 and TRBJ1-5, with no clear D. This TCR was recovered from a man aged 25-45 years with Graves disease. The sequences come from peripheral blood mononuclear cells (PBMCs), collected at new diagnosis, from a patient treated with antithyroid drugs. CDR3 amino acids: CSVGGGSQPQHF. CDR3 DNA: TGCAGCGTTGGTGGAGGGAGTCAGCCCCAGCATTTT.